Given below is one TCR beta chain in context. TCRdb's copy holds only in-frame clones and misses some; the assay was immunoSEQ multiplex PCR. The repertoire holds more than 200,000 clones, with around 90% as singletons. Participant age was about 18 to 95 years, and participants resided in 20 to 30 US areas. This entry is derived from a study of blood T cell repertoires in COVID-19. Study in general: Collection of acute and convalescent COVID-19 samples took place in the United States, Italy and Spain. T cells, B-cell-depleted T cells, or PBMCs supplied cDNA or gDNA.

This CDR3 spans 12 amino acids. Deletions cut 0 bases from V and 6 bases from J, with 8 bases between. Germline CDR1 reads SQVTM; CDR2 reads ANQGSEA. This receptor was identified in a man younger than 40 who had recovered from COVID-19. The chain employs TRBV29-1 and TRBJ1-1; weak D call: TRBD1 (5 bases). The sequenced sample was PBMCs or T cells enriched from blood (not recorded which). The CDR3 sequence is CSVEDQGAEAFF. In DNA form, the CDR3 reads TGCAGCGTTGAAGACCAGGGCGCTGAAGCTTTCTTT.